This TCR beta chain was sequenced for a study of vaccination and CD4 T cells after COVID-19. Background on the study: Testing by nasal swab PCR showed convalescent patients to be SARS-CoV-2 positive; 8 to 10 were mild and one was severe.

This clonotype occurred a few times. Its antigen is undetermined. The CDR3 has 15 residues. V lost 6 bases to trimming and J lost 4 bases, with 18 bases between them. Germline V lookup: CDR1 ENHRY, CDR2 SYGVKD. The assay that was used to sequence DNA from cultured CD4+ T cells was the Oncomine TCR Beta short-read assay. MiXCR was run by TCRdb on the PCR reads, yielding one entry per CDR3 protein. The sample shows around 20,000 distinct CDR3 sequences, around 45% of them seen only once. Treatment here: approximately nine-day PBMC culture with coronavirus spike peptide pools or control peptides (ViraFEST assay).

This receptor was obtained from a human donor who had recovered from COVID-19. This chain uses TRBV10-3 with TRBJ1-2, with D perhaps matching TRBD1 (6 bases). The sample comprised CD4+ T cells from blood, cultured in vitro. CDR3 bases: TGTGCCATCAGCCTAGGGGACACGACGGCCTATGGCTACACCTTC. Its translation: CAISLGDTTAYGYTF.